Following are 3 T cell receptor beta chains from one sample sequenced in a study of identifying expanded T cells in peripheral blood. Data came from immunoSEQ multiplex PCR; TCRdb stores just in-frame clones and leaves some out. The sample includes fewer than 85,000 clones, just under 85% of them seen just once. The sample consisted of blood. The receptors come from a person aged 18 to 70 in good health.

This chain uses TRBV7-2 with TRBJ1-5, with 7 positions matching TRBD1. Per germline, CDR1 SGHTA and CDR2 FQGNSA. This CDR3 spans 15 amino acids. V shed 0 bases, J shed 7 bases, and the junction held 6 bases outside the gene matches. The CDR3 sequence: CASSLAGGIGQPQHF. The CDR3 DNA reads TGTGCCAGCAGCTTAGCAGGGGGCATAGGGCAGCCCCAGCATTTT.

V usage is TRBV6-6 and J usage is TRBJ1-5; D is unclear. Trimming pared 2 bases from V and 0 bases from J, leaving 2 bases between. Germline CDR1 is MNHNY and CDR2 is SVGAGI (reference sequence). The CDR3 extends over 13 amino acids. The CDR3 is CASSYVSNQPQHF. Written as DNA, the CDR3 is TGTGCCAGCAGTTACGTTAGCAATCAGCCCCAGCATTTT.

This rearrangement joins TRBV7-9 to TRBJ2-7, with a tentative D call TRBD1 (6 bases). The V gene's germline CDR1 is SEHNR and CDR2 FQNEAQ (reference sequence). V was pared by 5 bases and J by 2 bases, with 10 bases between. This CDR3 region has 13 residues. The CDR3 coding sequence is TGTGCCAGCAGCCCCAGGGGACCCTACGAGCAGTACTTC. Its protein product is CASSPRGPYEQYF.